Below, 28 T cell receptor beta chains from the same sample are listed, as sequenced in a study of naive and memory T cell subsets. Study-wide points: Naive repertoires, especially CD8, held a few larger clonotypes, possibly memory cells re-expressing CD45RA.

These TCRs' antigens remain unknown. An equimolar mix of two oligonucleotides served as the beta constant-region primer for TRBC1 and TRBC2. Ligated cDNA was amplified by four rounds of PCR with nested alpha and beta constant-region primers and SP2. TCRdb used MiXCR to reprocess the UMI-ligation and nested PCR reads, holding one entry per CDR3 protein. The sample records roughly 97,000 distinct CDR3 sequences, roughly 15% being singletons. Input material: naive CD8+ T cells from blood. The receptors derive from a human donor in good health.

This clonotype was detected only a few times. The rearrangement uses TRBV7-9 and TRBJ1-2; D is perhaps TRBD1 (5 bases). This CDR3 is 16 amino acids long. Germline lookup yields CDR1 SEHNR and CDR2 FQNEAQ (reference sequence). Trimming removed 2 bases from V and 7 bases from J, with 20 bases in between. The CDR3 loop reads CASSLHGDRGVAGYTF. In DNA form, the CDR3 reads TGTGCCAGCAGCTTACATGGGGACCGCGGAGTGGCTGGCTACACCTTC.

This clonotype was counted a few times. The rearrangement joins TRBV7-3 to TRBJ2-3, with a weak D call TRBD2 (6 bases). V was cut by 5 bases and J by 3 bases, with 15 bases left in between. The CDR3 has 15 amino acids. CDR1 is SGHTA and CDR2 is FQGTGA in the germline V gene. The CDR3 nucleotides are TGTGCCAGCAGCCCGGCGGGGTTCGAGACAGATACGCAGTATTTT. Its translation is CASSPAGFETDTQYF.

This rearrangement joins TRBV9 to TRBJ2-7; 9 positions agree with TRBD2. This CDR3 is built from 14 residues. Looked up from germline, CDR1 is SGDLS and CDR2 is YYNGEE. The junction had 2 bases not matched to a gene; V was cut back by 0 bases and J by 4 bases. In nucleotides, the CDR3 is TGTGCCAGCAGCGTAGATGCGGGGGGGTACGAGCAGTACTTC. Translation gives CASSVDAGGYEQYF.

This clonotype was recorded a few times. DNA for the CDR3: TGTGCCATCAGTGAGCCAGACAGGGGTGACTACAATGAGCAGTTCTTC. Amino acid sequence: CAISEPDRGDYNEQFF. The chain uses TRBV10-3 and TRBJ2-1; TRBD1 matches 8 bases. With V trimmed by 2 bases and J by 3 bases, 6 bases remained unmatched. CDR1 ENHRY and CDR2 SYGVKD come from the germline V gene. The CDR3 spans 16 residues.

This clonotype was recorded a few times. V gene TRBV12-3 or TRBV12-4 combines with J gene TRBJ2-1; maybe TRBD1 (6 bases). Trimming removed 1 base at V and 7 bases at J, with 11 bases between. CDR3 length: 14 residues. The CDR3 reads CASSLVERGNEQFF. CDR3 DNA sequence: TGTGCCAGCAGTTTAGTCGAGAGGGGGAATGAGCAGTTCTTC.

This clonotype was recorded at least ten times. This chain connects TRBV20-1 to TRBJ2-7; 12 positions match TRBD2. Germline V lookup: CDR1 DFQATT, CDR2 SNEGSKA (reference sequence). V lost 0 bases and J lost 5; bases outside the gene matches: 11. The CDR3 covers 17 residues. CDR3: CSARESPGLAGLNEQYF. For the CDR3, the DNA is TGCAGTGCTAGAGAATCCCCCGGACTAGCGGGACTAAACGAGCAGTACTTC.

This clonotype has just a few counts. The rearrangement links TRBV24-1 to TRBJ2-2; either TRBD1 or TRBD2 may fit D (6 bases each). CDR1 is KGHDR and CDR2 is SFDVKD in the germline V gene. Trimming removed 10 bases from V and 0 bases from J, with 14 bases in between. This CDR3 contains 15 residues. Here the CDR3 reads CATGNGGPNTGELFF. Here the CDR3 DNA reads TGTGCCACTGGTAATGGGGGGCCGAACACCGGGGAGCTGTTTTTT.

This clonotype was picked up many times. The CDR3 nucleotides read TGTGCCAGCAGCTTCCTACAGGGGAACGAGCAGTACTTC. It encodes CASSFLQGNEQYF. The chain couples TRBV7-3 to TRBJ2-7, with 7 positions matching TRBD1. This CDR3 region has 13 residues. CDR1 and CDR2 from the germline V gene are SGHTA and FQGTGA. V trimming: 3 bases; J trimming: 5 bases; junction bases outside the gene matches: 4.

This chain joins TRBV2 and TRBJ1-2; D perhaps matches TRBD1 (5 bases). Germline V gives CDR1 SNHLY, CDR2 FYNNEI. The CDR3 length is 16 residues. Deletions cut 0 bases from V and 6 bases from J, with 17 bases between. The CDR3 spells CASSEAPGWGLDGYTF. CDR3 DNA: TGTGCCAGCAGTGAAGCGCCGGGATGGGGACTTGATGGCTACACCTTC.

The V gene is TRBV30, the J gene TRBJ2-1; D ambiguous. The germline V gene has CDR1 GTSNPN and CDR2 SVGIG (reference sequence). CDR3 length: 11 amino acids. The V end lost 7 bases, the J end lost 9 bases, and 13 bases lay between the germline ends. CDR3 DNA sequence: TGTGCCTTGGGCACTGCGGTTGAGCAGTTCTTC. It specifies CALGTAVEQFF.

The chain recombines TRBV4-3 with TRBJ1-1; perhaps TRBD1 as D (5 bases). CDR1 and CDR2 from the germline V gene are LGHNA and YSLEER. The CDR3 runs 17 residues. The V gene lost 0 bases and the J gene lost 0 bases, with 14 bases spanning the gap. The CDR3 region is CASSQDKAGDLNTEAFF. The CDR3 DNA sequence: TGCGCCAGCAGCCAAGATAAGGCCGGGGACTTGAACACTGAAGCTTTCTTT.

This clonotype was observed a handful of times. The V call is TRBV25-1, the J call TRBJ2-7, with 7 bases aligning to TRBD2. V gave up 9 bases and J gave up 2 bases; unmatched junction bases: 7. This CDR3 comprises 13 residues. Germline V gene lookup returns CDR1 MGHDK and CDR2 SYGVNS. The CDR3 spells CASRYGTTYEQYF. The CDR3 DNA is TGTGCCAGTAGATACGGGACTACCTACGAGCAGTACTTC.

Ten or more counts support this clonotype. This rearrangement joins TRBV9 to TRBJ2-3; the D is unclear. This CDR3 contains 16 residues. Germline CDR1 SGDLS, CDR2 YYNGEE. With 0 bases removed from V and 0 bases from J, the gap between germline ends came to 11 bases. For the CDR3, the DNA is TGTGCCAGCAGCGTAGCGGGCAGTTCTAGCACAGATACGCAGTATTTT. This translates into CASSVAGSSSTDTQYF.

V usage is TRBV6-2 or TRBV6-3 and J usage is TRBJ2-7; 7 bases are a match to TRBD1. J was trimmed by 2 bases and V by 5 bases; bases with no gene match: 9. The CDR3 consists of 15 residues. The germline V gene encodes CDR1 MNHEY and CDR2 SVGEGT. The CDR3 DNA reads as TGTGCCAGCAGTCCTGACAGGGATGGGGCCTACGAGCAGTACTTC. Encoded protein: CASSPDRDGAYEQYF.

This clonotype has more than one count but fewer than ten. The J gene is TRBJ2-1, the V gene TRBV27; D is undetermined. CDR1 is MNHEY and CDR2 is SMNVEV in the germline V gene (reference sequence). The CDR3 contains 15 residues. Between the trimmed V and J ends, which lost 6 bases and 6 bases, there was a span of 18 bases. The CDR3 sequence is CASSGTAASGNEQFF. In DNA form, the CDR3 reads TGTGCCAGCAGCGGTACGGCGGCGTCGGGCAATGAGCAGTTCTTC.

This clonotype was picked up a small number of times. The V gene is TRBV12-3 or TRBV12-4, the J gene TRBJ2-5, with 10 bases lining up with TRBD2. Germline trimming cut 2 bases from V and 5 bases from J; bases unmatched to any gene: 2. The length of the CDR3 is 14 residues. In DNA, the CDR3 is TGTGCCAGCAGTTTATCTAGCGGGAGCGAGACCCAGTACTTC. Encoded protein: CASSLSSGSETQYF.

The chain carries TRBV12-3 or TRBV12-4 and TRBJ1-2; a possible D gene is TRBD1 (5 bases). This CDR3 is 13 amino acids long. V was cut by 7 bases and J by 12 bases, with 21 bases left in between. Here the CDR3 DNA reads TGTGCCAGCACCATAGGGACCGTTTCCGTCAACACCTTC. This translates into CASTIGTVSVNTF.

The chain recombines TRBV15 with TRBJ2-3; TRBD2 aligns across 8 bases. The CDR3 has 14 amino acids. From germline, CDR1 is LNHNV and CDR2 YYDKDF (reference sequence). With V trimmed by 8 bases and J by 2 bases, 6 bases remained unmatched. The CDR3 loop reads CATSSGQPTDTQYF. The CDR3 coding sequence is TGTGCCACCTCTAGCGGGCAACCCACAGATACGCAGTATTTT.

This clonotype was seen at least ten times. This sequence joins TRBV12-3 or TRBV12-4 and TRBJ2-3; D gene ambiguous. CDR3 length: 15 residues. V lost 8 bases, J lost 5 bases, and 20 bases lay in between. CDR3 protein: CASLRSAADQDTQYF. The CDR3 DNA is TGTGCCAGCCTAAGGTCGGCAGCCGACCAAGATACGCAGTATTTT.

This rearrangement joins TRBV30 to TRBJ1-1; D is unresolved. The CDR3 has 12 residues. The germline V and J ends were trimmed by 3 bases and 4 bases, with 9 bases remaining between them. The V gene's germline CDR1 is GTSNPN and CDR2 SVGIG (reference sequence). The CDR3 bases are TGTGCCTGGAGCTCCGGAGGCACTGAAGCTTTCTTT. Amino acids: CAWSSGGTEAFF.

This clonotype has only one observation. The chain is built from TRBV27 and TRBJ2-7, with a tentative D call TRBD1 (5 bases). The germline V gene has CDR1 MNHEY and CDR2 SMNVEV (reference sequence). The V end was cut by 6 bases, the J end by 0 bases, with 12 bases between. This CDR3 has 14 amino acids. The CDR3 loop reads CASRFQGSSYEQYF. DNA of the CDR3: TGTGCCAGCAGATTCCAGGGTAGCTCCTACGAGCAGTACTTC.

This clonotype has at least ten counts. The rearrangement uses TRBV12-3 or TRBV12-4 and TRBJ2-7; D not certain. V was trimmed by 6 bases and J by 7 bases, leaving 10 bases between them. CDR3 length: 11 residues. This chain's CDR3 is CASRSWGEQYF. CDR3 in DNA: TGTGCCAGCAGAAGTTGGGGTGAGCAGTACTTC.

A few counts support this clonotype. This chain uses TRBV7-9 with TRBJ2-7; D is undetermined. Trimming shortened V by 3 bases and J by 5 bases, and 8 bases separated the two germline ends. Germline CDR1 and CDR2: SEHNR and FQNEAQ (reference sequence). There are 12 residues in the CDR3. The CDR3 protein is CASSFVVDEQYF. DNA of the CDR3: TGTGCCAGCAGCTTTGTAGTAGACGAGCAGTACTTC.

The table lists this clonotype with many counts. This rearrangement joins TRBV12-3 or TRBV12-4 to TRBJ2-5, with TRBD2 matching 7 bases. The CDR3 has 12 residues. J gave up 5 bases and V 6 bases, and 3 bases lay outside the gene matches. The CDR3 coding sequence is TGTGCCAGCAGGCAGGGAGGGGAGACCCAGTACTTC. Its protein is CASRQGGETQYF.

This clonotype was detected a few times. The genes are TRBV5-1 and TRBJ2-7, with D possibly being TRBD2 (5 bases). In germline, CDR1 is SGHRS, CDR2 YFSETQ. V was cut by 4 bases and J by 2 bases, with 16 bases left in between. The CDR3 runs to 15 residues. CDR3 amino acids: CASSPDRDRAYEQYF. The CDR3 coding sequence is TGCGCCAGCAGCCCGGACCGGGATAGAGCCTACGAGCAGTACTTC.

The chain is built from TRBV15 and TRBJ1-2, with TRBD1 matching 7 bases. This CDR3 contains 16 residues. J lost 6 bases, V lost 0 bases, and 10 bases had no gene match. The V gene's germline CDR1 is LNHNV and CDR2 YYDKDF (reference sequence). The CDR3 coding sequence is TGTGCCACCAGCAGAGAACGACAGGGCCTAGGCGATGGCTACACCTTC. It is translated as CATSRERQGLGDGYTF.

This clonotype was seen at least ten times. V gene TRBV5-1 combines with J gene TRBJ2-1, with D maybe TRBD2 (5 bases). The CDR3 is 11 residues long. Trimming left V 4 bases short and J 6 bases short, with 5 bases between. CDR1 SGHRS and CDR2 YFSETQ come from the germline V gene. The DNA of the CDR3 is TGCGCCAGCAGCGAGGGCAATGAGCAGTTCTTC. Translated, it gives CASSEGNEQFF. Drawing the rest from reference TRBV5-1 and TRBJ2-1, the complete variable domain is KAGVTQTPRYLIKTRGQQVTLSCSPISGHRSVSWYQQTPGQGLQFLFEYFSETQRNKGNFPGRFSGRQFSNSRSEMNVSTLELGDSALYLCASSEGNEQFFGPGTRLTVL.

The V and J genes are TRBV4-1 and TRBJ2-3, with unresolved D. V was trimmed by 0 bases and J by 1 base, leaving 5 bases between them. The CDR3 consists of 14 residues. Germline V gene lookup returns CDR1 MGHRA and CDR2 YSYEKL. CDR3 in amino acids: CASSQDAGTDTQYF. The CDR3 coding sequence is TGCGCCAGCAGCCAAGACGCAGGCACAGATACGCAGTATTTT.